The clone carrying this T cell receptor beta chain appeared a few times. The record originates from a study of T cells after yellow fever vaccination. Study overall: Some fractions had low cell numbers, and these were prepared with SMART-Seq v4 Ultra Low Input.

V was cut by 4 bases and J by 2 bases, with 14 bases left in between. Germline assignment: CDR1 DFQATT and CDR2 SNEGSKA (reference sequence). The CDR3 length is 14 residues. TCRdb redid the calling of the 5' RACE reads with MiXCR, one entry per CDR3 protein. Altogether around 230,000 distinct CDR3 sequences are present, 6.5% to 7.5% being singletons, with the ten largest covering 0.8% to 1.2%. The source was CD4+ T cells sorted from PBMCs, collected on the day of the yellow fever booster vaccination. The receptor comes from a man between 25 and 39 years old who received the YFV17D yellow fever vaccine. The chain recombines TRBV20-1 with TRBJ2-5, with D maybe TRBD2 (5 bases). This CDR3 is CSATSGRAQETQYF. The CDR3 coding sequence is TGCAGTGCTACCTCTGGGCGGGCGCAAGAGACCCAGTACTTC.